This T cell receptor (beta chain) came from a study of cytomegalovirus exposure and HLA in healthy donors (dated by TCRdb to 2016 to 2017). Describing the broader study: An earlier analysis of approximately 550 of the donors reported roughly 300 Gb of sequence data and more than 90 million unique TCR beta sequences from about 200 million T cells. An early release that covered around 590 HLA-typed donors contained around 300 gigabases of sequencing data and 65 million to 100 million unique TCR sequences. The genetic ancestry cluster associated with self-reported Caucasian donors included over 65% of the roughly 410 genotyped donors. The study aimed to test whether signatures of past pathogen exposure could be identified by cataloging public T cell receptors. Using immunosequencing, the study profiled T cell repertoires from about 610 subjects and related those repertoires to cytomegalovirus serostatus. Along with the approximately 650-subject first cohort, a separate validation cohort of more than 90 different subjects was used. To predict cytomegalovirus infection status, the study brought together high-throughput TCR immunosequencing, statistical association of individual TCRs with disease status, and machine learning. A later analysis re-examined previously published TCR beta repertoires from just over 650 donors and added high-resolution HLA genotyping to investigate patterns of TCR occurrence. Rather than using new phenotypic data, the later analysis identified candidate immune exposures from TCR beta sequences and from how often those sequences occurred across donors. An earlier analysis of 450 to 750 of the donors used high-throughput TCR beta sequencing to judge whether each TCR beta V gene segment behaved as functional or pseudogenic. Donor age, sex, ethnicity and CMV serostatus were compiled alongside the repertoire data. A later genetic analysis took genome-wide SNP genotypes for about 60% of the roughly 670 donors and used that subset as a discovery cohort. All discovery cohort repertoires had been generated using a single sequencing platform. Both class I and class II loci were covered by HLA typing, at four-digit resolution. The number of donors typed differed by locus, with roughly 620-630 for A, B, C, DRB1 and DQB1, around 500 for DQA1, over 600 for DPA1, and 400 to 490 for DPB1. Roughly 5 DR-DQ haplotypes were handled as single units for association and clustering, since linkage in the cohort was strong. Among 398 genotyped donors of the cohort, an average of approximately 240,000 unique TCR beta nucleotide sequences were sequenced per donor, roughly 18% of them non-productive.

The cohort was made up of roughly 670 healthy bone marrow donors. Cohort members were all nominally healthy when sampled, although unrecorded immune exposures were likely present. The donor was CMV seropositive and belonged to the group of 250 to 300 seropositive cohort members. Each donor provided a peripheral blood sample, and peripheral blood mononuclear cells were used for TCR beta sequencing. The Qiagen DNeasy Blood Extraction Kit was used to extract genomic DNA from the blood cell samples. From its cysteine to its phenylalanine, the CDR3 spans 12 amino acids. Only CDR3 DNA remains: 36 bases, in frame from the first base. V drops 4 bases and J drops 2 bases, leaving 9 bases in between. From the germline V gene, CDR1 is SQVTM and CDR2 is ANQGSEA. Overall study results and their limits: The authors suggested that the approach could potentially be extended to other disease states and immunological phenotypes. A later analysis associated around 16,000 TCR beta sequences with specific HLA alleles at a false discovery rate of 0.05. A later analysis found that HLA-associated TCR beta chains were more clonally expanded and had lower generation probabilities than equally common non-associated chains. In an earlier analysis of approximately 590 of the donors, most TCR beta V segments appeared in productive rearrangements about 90% or about 30% of the time, broadly matching IMGT annotations. Because HLA typing was unavailable for some donors at each locus, only the typed subset was used in association tests. Some IMGT-functional V segments, including TRBV6-2 and TRBV6-3, could not be told apart with the 87-base-pair reads, so those segments were excluded. According to a later analysis, most CMV-associated TCR beta chains appeared to be HLA-restricted, and the HLA associations seemed to be driven largely by CMV exposure. A further reported finding was that TCR beta sequences accurately predicted the HLA-A and HLA-B alleles for most subjects in the first cohort. A group of highly shared sequence variants was considered likely to be a technical artifact of the sequencing pipeline. Assigning TCR associations to individual alleles was difficult when HLA alleles, especially DR and DQ, strongly co-occurred. Immune exposure information for the cohort was limited to CMV serostatus. Linkage disequilibrium might explain the correlated functional status among segregating V segments, but an unknown experimental factor could not be excluded. The earlier analysis of 587 of the donors excluded some 15 rarely observed V segments, including chromosome 9 orphons, because counts were too low. While some public TCRs were present in many individuals, most TCR sequences turned up only very rarely across donors. In a later genetic analysis, fewer N-insertions in productive TCRs were reported among donors in an Asian-associated ancestry cluster than the roughly 700-donor mean. This cohort had only TCR beta chains sequenced, and the lack of alpha or paired-chain data limited which features could be detected. The classifier was reported to diagnose cytomegalovirus status with high specificity and sensitivity in both the original cohort and the validation cohort. Three of the identified cytomegalovirus-associated TCR beta chains were confirmed in vitro to be specific for cytomegalovirus antigens. The study listed 150 to 200 TCR beta chains as associated with cytomegalovirus. According to a later analysis, TCR association rates differed among HLA loci, with DRB1 alleles showing the most associated TCRs and HLA-C alleles showing the fewest. The presence/absence analyses assumed that sequencing depth was roughly uniform across donors, and that assumption may not be true. A later analysis reported that several top co-occurrence clusters appeared linked to parvovirus B19, influenza, CMV and Epstein-Barr virus. An association between a missense DCLRE1C variant and V-gene and J-gene trimming of TCR beta chains was found in a later genetic analysis and replicated in an independent cohort.

Library preparation was by the immunoSEQ multiplex PCR assay. The multiplex PCR relied on a mix of 60 forward primers for TCR Vbeta segments and 13 reverse primers for TCR Jbeta segments. The CDR3 region of rearranged TCR beta genes was amplified from genomic DNA with a multiplex PCR assay. On the Illumina HiSeq System, the amplified TCR beta libraries were sequenced as 87-base-pair reads. The authors' pipeline ran thus. A later analysis counted about 80 million unique TCR beta chains across the 666 repertoires, and approximately 11 million of these chains were shared by at least two donors. Raw reads were error-corrected and collapsed into unique sequences with a nearest-neighbor algorithm that merged closely related sequences to remove PCR and sequencing errors. Alignment of CDR3 sequences to IMGT reference sequences was used to assign V, D and J gene segments. Each retained sequence needed at least a six-nucleotide match to both a V gene segment and a J gene segment. Rearrangements were called productive when the CDR3 lacked stop codons and stayed in frame with V and J; all others were non-productive. CDR3 was defined by IMGT convention, running from the second conserved V-encoded cysteine to the conserved J-encoded phenylalanine. In an earlier analysis of 500 to 650 of the donors, sequences lacking an unambiguous match to a single V gene segment were excluded. An earlier analysis of approximately 590 of the donors classified V segments as functional when productive rearrangements were above 56.7% and as segregating when the standard deviation between donors was above 5%. To diagnose cytomegalovirus status from the catalog of TCR beta chain sequences, a statistical classification framework was built. A later analysis assigned V and J genes by comparing TCR nucleotide sequences with IMGT/GENE-DB human TR gene sequences. The TCRdist pipeline was used in a later analysis to assign CDR3 sequences and most-parsimonious VDJ recombination scenarios. A later analysis defined each TCR beta chain by its CDR3 amino acid sequence plus V-gene family, and excluded reads lacking a unique V-gene family. As a way to deal with suspected cross-contamination and a sequencing artifact, a later analysis dropped 450 to 600 nucleotide sequences that were highly shared and had low generation probability. For each public chain, a later analysis derived a clonal expansion index from normalized ranks of inferred template counts within each repertoire. In a later analysis, generation probabilities were computed with a VDJ recombination model fitted to out-of-frame rearrangements, and the resulting probabilities were checked against IGoR. In a later analysis, TCR-TCR, TCR-HLA and TCR-CMV co-occurrence was scored with hypergeometric tests, and a repertoire-size bias correction was applied to TCR pairs. A later analysis estimated false discovery rates by permuting HLA or CMV assignments 20 times. A later analysis grouped co-occurring TCRs with DBSCAN, adding TCRdist sequence similarity when clustering within HLA-allele-positive subsets. Co-occurrence clustering excluded repertoires with fewer than 30,000 or more than 120,000 public chains, plus five with anomalous nucleotide sharing. This is the immuneACCESS table as TCRdb keeps it, with only in-frame sequences that have V and J called. A part of the clones is gone; compared with another copy, unresolved V genes explain less than half, and the rest is unexplained. The D gene and trimming were derived from the DNA, and the V and J assignments and clone size from that table. Present in this sample are 150,000 to 200,000 clones, about four fifths of which were seen just once. The top ten hold 4.9% of the sample.

This clone was seen more than once but under ten times. No antigen is known for it. Base qualities are not provided; no much larger clone lies one nucleotide away. Sample: PBMCs. This clonotype originated in a young woman in good health and CMV-seropositive. This chain is built from TRBV29-1 and TRBJ2-7, with no confident D gene call. The CDR3 here reads CSVGDSTYEQYF. The nucleotides are TGCAGCGTTGGAGACTCTACCTACGAGCAGTACTTC.